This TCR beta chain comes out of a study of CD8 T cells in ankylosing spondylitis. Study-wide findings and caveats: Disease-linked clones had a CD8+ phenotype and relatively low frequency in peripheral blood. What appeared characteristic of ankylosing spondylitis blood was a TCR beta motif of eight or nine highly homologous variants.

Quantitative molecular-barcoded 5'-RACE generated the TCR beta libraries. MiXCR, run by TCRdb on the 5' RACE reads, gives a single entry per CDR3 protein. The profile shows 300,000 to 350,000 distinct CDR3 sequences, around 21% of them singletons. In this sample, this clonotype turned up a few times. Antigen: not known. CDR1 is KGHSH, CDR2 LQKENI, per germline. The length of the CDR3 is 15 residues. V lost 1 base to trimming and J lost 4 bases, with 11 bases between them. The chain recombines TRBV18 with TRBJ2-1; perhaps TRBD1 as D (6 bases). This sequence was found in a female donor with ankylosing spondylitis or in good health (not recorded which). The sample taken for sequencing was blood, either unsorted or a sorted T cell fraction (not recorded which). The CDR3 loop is CASSPLQGPYNEQFF. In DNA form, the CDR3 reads TGTGCCAGCTCACCACTCCAGGGGCCTTACAATGAGCAGTTCTTC.